This TCR beta chain came from a study of shared clonotypes between healthy human individuals. Overall study results and limits: Approximately 5% was the fraction of naive CD4 clonotypes found shared across several donors. Sampling covered blood only; tissue repertoires likely differ.

Points on this clone: Antigen: not known.

Each of the donors was a healthy adult who was HIV-negative and had not had a recent acute infection or vaccination. Germline V lookup: CDR1 MNHNS, CDR2 SASEGT. The V and J ends lost 4 bases and 0 bases respectively, with 13 bases between them. The CDR3 is 17 residues long. Method: immunoSEQ multiplex PCR; TCRdb's copy keeps in-frame clones and lacks some. The profile shows 2 million to 2.5 million clones, 85% to 95% of them singletons. The sample consisted of naive CD4+ T cells from PBMCs. Subset here: CD45RA+ positively selected. This receptor was obtained from a man between 18 and 35 years old in good health. Some clones in this sample may be carry-over from other donors' samples. The chain joins TRBV6-1 to TRBJ2-6, with D possibly being TRBD1 (6 bases). The CDR3 DNA sequence: TGTGCCAGCAGTGGAAGGGACAAATACTCTGGGGCCAACGTCCTGACTTTC. Translation: CASSGRDKYSGANVLTF.